Below are 22 T cell receptor beta chains sequenced from a single sample in a study of OX40 agonist ivuxolimab in advanced cancers. This table comes from immunoSEQ multiplex PCR, and its TCRdb copy is limited to in-frame clones, with some not included. The sample lists tens of thousands of clones; about 80% were seen once. The material was CD4+ or CD8+ T cells sorted from blood, obtained in a trial of the OX40 agonist ivuxolimab. Receptors originate from an adult with an advanced solid tumor such as melanoma, head and neck, liver or kidney cancer.

The chain links TRBV9 to TRBJ1-2; D possibly corresponds to TRBD1 (6 bases). The V end lost 1 base, the J end lost 8 bases, and 9 bases lay between the germline ends. The V gene's germline CDR1 is SGDLS and CDR2 YYNGEE. CDR3 length equals 12 residues. The chain's CDR3 is CASSVQGRGYTF. The CDR3 nucleotides are TGTGCCAGCAGCGTACAGGGGAGAGGCTACACCTTC.

This clone appeared a single time. This chain connects TRBV5-6 to TRBJ2-3; the D gene could be TRBD1 or TRBD2 (6 bases each). Deletions cut 2 bases from V and 0 bases from J, with 10 bases between. Germline loops: CDR1 SGHDT, CDR2 YYEEEE. This CDR3 region has 15 residues. The chain's CDR3 is CASSFRGTSTDTQYF. The CDR3 nucleotides are TGTGCCAGCAGCTTTAGGGGGACTAGCACAGATACGCAGTATTTT.

The CDR3 protein is CASSDDAAAKDTQYF. As DNA, the CDR3 is TGTGCCAGCAGTGACGATGCGGCAGCTAAAGATACGCAGTATTTT. The chain recombines TRBV6-4 with TRBJ2-3; D is undetermined. Germline CDR1 and CDR2: MRHNA and SNTAGT. The CDR3 has 15 residues. Trimming pared 2 bases from V and 5 bases from J, leaving 14 bases between.

CDR3 nucleotides: TGTGCCAGCAGCTTAGACCCTCCTGCAACTAATGAAAAACTGTTTTTT. It specifies CASSLDPPATNEKLFF. The genes are TRBV7-9 and TRBJ1-4; D is unclear. Trimming removed 1 base from V and 0 bases from J, with 9 bases in between. Germline lookup yields CDR1 SEHNR and CDR2 FQNEAQ (reference sequence). This CDR3 contains 16 residues.

The CDR3 DNA follows: TGTGCCAGCAGTTGGTCCGACGGGGGCCGGGATTCACCCCTCCACTTT. Protein product: CASSWSDGGRDSPLHF. The chain carries TRBV6-5 and TRBJ1-6, with D maybe TRBD1 (6 bases). The CDR3 length is 16 residues. V was pared by 4 bases and J by 8 bases, with 18 bases between. Germline CDR1 and CDR2: MNHEY and SVGAGI.

The J gene is TRBJ1-6, the V gene TRBV5-5, with D possibly TRBD1 on 6 matching bases. CDR3 length: 17 residues. Per the germline V gene, CDR1 is SGHKS and CDR2 is YYEKEE (reference sequence). Trimming took 4 bases from V and 0 from J, leaving 14 bases between them. In nucleotides, the CDR3 is TGTGCCAGCAGCGGATACAGGGCCAGCTCCTATAATTCACCCCTCCACTTT. Amino acids: CASSGYRASSYNSPLHF.

The rearrangement links TRBV19 to TRBJ1-2; D is possibly TRBD1 (5 bases). This CDR3 is 13 amino acids long. CDR1 and CDR2 from the germline V gene are LNHDA and SQIVND (reference sequence). Trimming cost V 5 bases and J 6 bases, with 13 bases left between them. The CDR3 coding sequence is TGTGCCAGTAGTTACGGGGGAGGCGATGGCTACACCTTC. Protein sequence: CASSYGGGDGYTF.

The V call is TRBV10-3, the J call TRBJ2-3; no reliable D call. Germline lookup yields CDR1 ENHRY and CDR2 SYGVKD. Trimming shortened V by 5 bases and J by 13 bases, and 19 bases separated the two germline ends. The length of the CDR3 is 13 residues. This CDR3 reads CAISQATPRGKYF. In DNA form, the CDR3 reads TGTGCCATCAGTCAAGCGACCCCAAGAGGTAAGTATTTT.

The V and J genes are TRBV21-1 and TRBJ2-3; TRBD1, the table's D call, was not compared with the DNA. TRBV21-1 is a pseudogene segment. The length of the CDR3 is 15 residues. Written as DNA, the CDR3 is TGTGCCAGCAGCACTGGGACAGGGTCGTTTGATACGCAGTATTTT. It is translated as CASSTGTGSFDTQYF.

The chain is built from TRBV6-1 and TRBJ1-2; TRBD1 is a possible D gene (5 bases). V was clipped by 6 bases and J by 2 bases, with 13 bases between them. The length of the CDR3 is 14 residues. Germline V gene data show CDR1 as MNHNS and CDR2 as SASEGT. CDR3 nucleotides: TGTGCCAGCAGCCAAGGGACTCAGAACTATGGCTACACCTTC. Protein sequence: CASSQGTQNYGYTF.

This chain uses TRBV2 with TRBJ2-1; 7 bases map to TRBD1. V lost 3 bases, J lost 2 bases, and 4 bases stayed unmatched. The CDR3 runs to 15 residues. Germline lookup yields CDR1 SNHLY and CDR2 FYNNEI. Here the CDR3 DNA reads TGTGCCAGCAGTGAGGGGACAGAGACCTACAATGAGCAGTTCTTC. Amino acid sequence: CASSEGTETYNEQFF.

The chain carries TRBV7-8 and TRBJ2-7; D might be TRBD1 (7 bases). Germline V CDR1 and CDR2: SGHVS, FQNEAQ. Trimming pared 4 bases from V and 6 bases from J, leaving 13 bases between. This CDR3 is 13 amino acids long. CDR3 DNA sequence: TGTGCCAGCAGCTATAGACAGGGAGGCGAGCAGTACGTC. Its protein is CASSYRQGGEQYV.

This chain connects TRBV4-1 to TRBJ1-2, with 12 nucleotides matching TRBD1. Germline V gene data show CDR1 as MGHRA and CDR2 as YSYEKL. V was clipped by 3 bases and J by 8 bases; unmatched bases: 7. This CDR3 is built from 15 residues. The CDR3 DNA is TGCGCCAGCAGCCACTCCCGGGACAGGGGGCTCGGCTACACCTTC. This translates into CASSHSRDRGLGYTF.

The chain combines TRBV18 with TRBJ1-2; the D gene is possibly TRBD1 (5 bases). The V gene's germline CDR1 is KGHSH and CDR2 LQKENI. The CDR3 is 14 amino acids. Trimming shortened V by 3 bases and J by 2 bases, and 10 bases separated the two germline ends. The CDR3 protein is CASSPDTQNYGYTF. DNA for the CDR3: TGTGCCAGCTCACCGGACACTCAAAACTATGGCTACACCTTC. The full variable domain, completed using reference TRBV18 and TRBJ1-2, is NAGVMQNPRHLVRRRGQEARLRCSPMKGHSHVYWYRQLPEEGLKFMVYLQKENIIDESGMPKERFSAEFPKEGPSILRIQQVVRGDSAAYFCASSPDTQNYGYTFGSGTRLTVV.

The CDR3 DNA reads TGTGCCAGCAGCCTACAGGGGCCCGACACTGAAGCTTTCTTT. Translated, it gives CASSLQGPDTEAFF. The chain recombines TRBV7-9 with TRBJ1-1, with 7 bases identical to TRBD1. The CDR3 is made up of 14 amino acids. Germline CDR1 reads SEHNR; CDR2 reads FQNEAQ (reference sequence). With 5 bases clipped from V and 3 bases from J, the junction kept 6 bases outside the gene matches.

The rearrangement links TRBV7-6 to TRBJ1-2; D gene uncertain. Trimming took off 4 bases at V and 8 bases at J, with 11 bases between the two ends. The CDR3 totals 12 residues. Germline-derived CDR1 and CDR2 are SGHVS and FNYEAQ. This chain's CDR3 is CASSSRNGGYTF. CDR3 nucleotides: TGTGCCAGCAGCTCGCGAAATGGCGGCTACACCTTC.

This rearrangement joins TRBV2 to TRBJ1-3; D is possibly TRBD1 (6 bases). Germline values: CDR1 SNHLY, CDR2 FYNNEI. This CDR3 region has 14 residues. Trimming removed 7 bases from V and 3 bases from J, with 13 bases in between. The CDR3 region has the DNA TGTGCCAGCACTCGGGACACCGGTGGAAACACCATATATTTT. It encodes CASTRDTGGNTIYF.

The V and J genes are TRBV27 and TRBJ2-7, with 10 bases lining up with TRBD2. Looked up from germline, CDR1 is MNHEY and CDR2 is SMNVEV (reference sequence). The CDR3 loop spans 14 amino acids. Trimming took 6 bases from V and 7 from J; bases not matched to a gene: 9. The CDR3 sequence: CASSERGGFREQYF. In DNA, the CDR3 is TGTGCCAGCAGCGAGCGGGGGGGATTCCGTGAGCAGTACTTC.

Only a few counts were recorded for this clone. The gene calls are TRBV11-3 and TRBJ2-1; a weak D match, TRBD2 (6 bases). V was trimmed by 0 bases and J by 4 bases, leaving 16 bases between them. Germline CDR1 SGHNT, CDR2 YENEEA. This CDR3 is built from 17 residues. The CDR3 sequence is CASSLDFGLGGYNEQFF. CDR3 DNA sequence: TGTGCCAGCAGCTTAGATTTCGGACTCGGGGGTTACAATGAGCAGTTCTTC.

CDR3 sequence reads: CASSQTGLNSEAFF. The CDR3 DNA follows: TGTGCCAGCAGCCAAACCGGTCTCAATTCTGAAGCTTTCTTT. The genes are TRBV6-6 and TRBJ1-1; D unresolved. The germline V gene has CDR1 MNHNY and CDR2 SVGAGI (reference sequence). The CDR3 contains 14 residues. Trimming pared 6 bases from V and 6 bases from J, leaving 17 bases between.

The gene calls are TRBV29-1 and TRBJ1-4, with a possible D match to TRBD1 (6 bases). Trimming took off 4 bases at V and 6 bases at J, with 12 bases between the two ends. The CDR3 sequence is 13 residues long. Looked up from germline, CDR1 is SQVTM and CDR2 is ANQGSEA. The DNA for the CDR3 is TGCAGCGTTGGAGAGGGGGGTGATGAAAAACTGTTTTTT. Protein product: CSVGEGGDEKLFF.

The rearrangement uses TRBV7-9 and TRBJ2-6; weak D call: TRBD2 (5 bases). Germline-derived CDR1 and CDR2 are SEHNR and FQNEAQ (reference sequence). There are 16 residues in the CDR3. V lost 6 bases and J lost 2, with 14 bases in between. CDR3 bases: TGTGCCAGCAGGAGCCTGAGGGAGACTGGGGCCAACGTCCTGACTTTC. Amino acid sequence: CASRSLRETGANVLTF.